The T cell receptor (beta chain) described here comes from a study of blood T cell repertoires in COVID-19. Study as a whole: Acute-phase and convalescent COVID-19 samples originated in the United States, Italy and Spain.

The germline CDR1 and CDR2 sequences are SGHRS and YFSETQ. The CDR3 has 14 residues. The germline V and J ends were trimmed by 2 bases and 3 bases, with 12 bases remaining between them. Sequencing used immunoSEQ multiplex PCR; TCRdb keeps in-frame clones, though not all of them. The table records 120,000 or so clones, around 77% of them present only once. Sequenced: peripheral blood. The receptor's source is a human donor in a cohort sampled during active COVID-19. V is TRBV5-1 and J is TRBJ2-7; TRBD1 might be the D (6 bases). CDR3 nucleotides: TGCGCCAGCAGCTTCAACAGGGTGGGCTACGAGCAGTACTTC. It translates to CASSFNRVGYEQYF.